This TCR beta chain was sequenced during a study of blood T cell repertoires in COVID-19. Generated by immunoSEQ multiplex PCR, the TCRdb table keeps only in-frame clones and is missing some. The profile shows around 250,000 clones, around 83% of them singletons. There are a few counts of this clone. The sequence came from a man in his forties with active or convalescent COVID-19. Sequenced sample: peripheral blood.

The CDR3 DNA reads as TGTGCCAGCAGTGAATGGGGCGAGAGCGGGGGGCACAAGGCGCAGTTCTTC. It encodes CASSEWGESGGHKAQFF. This sequence joins TRBV25-1 and TRBJ2-1; TRBD2 matches 9 bases. The germline CDR1 and CDR2 sequences are MGHDK and SYGVNS. V shed 1 base, J shed 12 bases, and the junction held 16 bases outside the gene matches. The CDR3 is 17 amino acids.